Given below is one T cell receptor (beta chain) in context. Its antigen is undetermined. These data are taken from a study of cytomegalovirus exposure and HLA in healthy donors. Study-wide results and caveats: Cytomegalovirus association was listed for about 160 TCR beta chains. In a later analysis, the majority of CMV-associated beta chains seemingly showed HLA restriction. The authors later found TCR association rates varying by HLA locus, with DRB1 most and HLA-C fewest.

In the PCR, 60 Vbeta and 13 Jbeta primers were used. Libraries were prepared by immunoSEQ multiplex PCR; TCRdb keeps only in-frame clonotypes and omits some of them. The data contain about 120,000 clones, roughly 80% of them singletons. The CDR3 is made up of 15 amino acids. CDR1 MNHEY and CDR2 SVGAGI come from the germline V gene. J lost 8 bases, V lost 5 bases, and 7 bases had no gene match. The genes are TRBV6-5 and TRBJ2-2, with 11 bases fitting TRBD2. Sequenced sample: PBMCs. This TCR was sampled from a female donor in good health and CMV-seropositive. CDR3 sequence reads: CASSNSGGARGELFF. CDR3 sequence (DNA): TGTGCCAGCAGTAATAGCGGGGGGGCAAGGGGGGAGCTGTTTTTT.